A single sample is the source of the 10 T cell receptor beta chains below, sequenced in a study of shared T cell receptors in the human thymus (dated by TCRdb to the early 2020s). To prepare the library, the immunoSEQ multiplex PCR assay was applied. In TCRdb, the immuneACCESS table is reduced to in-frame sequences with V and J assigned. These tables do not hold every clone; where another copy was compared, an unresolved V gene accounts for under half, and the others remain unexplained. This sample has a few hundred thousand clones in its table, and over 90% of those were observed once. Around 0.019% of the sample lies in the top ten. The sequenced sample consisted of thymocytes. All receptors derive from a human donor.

CDR3 amino acids: CASSPLGHRQGSYGYTF. CDR3 coding DNA: TGCGCCAGCAGCCCTTTAGGCCATCGACAGGGAAGCTATGGCTACACCTTC. The rearrangement uses TRBV4-3 and TRBJ1-2; 7 nucleotides match TRBD1. Germline V gives CDR1 LGHNA, CDR2 YSLEER. V lost 4 bases and J lost 4; bases outside the gene matches: 15. The CDR3 consists of 17 residues.

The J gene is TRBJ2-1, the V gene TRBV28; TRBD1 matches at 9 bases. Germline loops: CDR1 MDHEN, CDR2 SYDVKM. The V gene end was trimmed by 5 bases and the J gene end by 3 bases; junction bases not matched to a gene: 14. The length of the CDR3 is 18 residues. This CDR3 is CASSPTDRGYPLYNEQFF. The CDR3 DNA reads TGTGCCAGCAGTCCCACGGACAGGGGCTACCCTCTCTACAATGAGCAGTTCTTC.

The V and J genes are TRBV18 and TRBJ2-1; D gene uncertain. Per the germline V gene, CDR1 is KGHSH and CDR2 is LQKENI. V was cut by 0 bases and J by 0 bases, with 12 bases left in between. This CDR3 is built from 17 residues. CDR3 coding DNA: TGTGCCAGCTCACCACCCGTAGGCCGCAGCTCCTACAATGAGCAGTTCTTC. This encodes CASSPPVGRSSYNEQFF. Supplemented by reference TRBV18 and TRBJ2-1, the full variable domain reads NAGVMQNPRHLVRRRGQEARLRCSPMKGHSHVYWYRQLPEEGLKFMVYLQKENIIDESGMPKERFSAEFPKEGPSILRIQQVVRGDSAAYFCASSPPVGRSSYNEQFFGPGTRLTVL.

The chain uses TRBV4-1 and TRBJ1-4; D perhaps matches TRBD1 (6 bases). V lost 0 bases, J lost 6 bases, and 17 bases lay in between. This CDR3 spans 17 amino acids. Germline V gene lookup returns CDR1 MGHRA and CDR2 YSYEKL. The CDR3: CASSQDGGSQGHEKLFF. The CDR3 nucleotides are TGCGCCAGCAGCCAAGATGGGGGCAGTCAGGGCCATGAAAAACTGTTTTTT.

The CDR3 DNA reads as TGTGCCAGCAGCGGGGGACTTAGCTATAATTCACCCCTCCACTTT. Translated, it gives CASSGGLSYNSPLHF. The gene calls are TRBV2 and TRBJ1-6; a possible D gene is TRBD1 (5 bases). The CDR3 extends over 15 amino acids. Trimming cost V 6 bases and J 3 bases, with 12 bases left between them. CDR1 and CDR2 (germline): SNHLY, FYNNEI.

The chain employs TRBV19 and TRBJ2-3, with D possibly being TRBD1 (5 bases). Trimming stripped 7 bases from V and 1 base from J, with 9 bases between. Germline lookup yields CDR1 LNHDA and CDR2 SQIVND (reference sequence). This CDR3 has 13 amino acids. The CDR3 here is CASMQGRTDTQYF. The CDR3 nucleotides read TGTGCCAGTATGCAGGGCCGCACAGATACGCAGTATTTT.

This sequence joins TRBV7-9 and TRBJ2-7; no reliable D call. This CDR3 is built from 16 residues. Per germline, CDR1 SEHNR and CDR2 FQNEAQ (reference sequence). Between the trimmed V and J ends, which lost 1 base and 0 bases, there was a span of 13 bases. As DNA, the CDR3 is TGTGCCAGCAGCTTAGGACTTAGGACCACCTCCTACGAGCAGTACTTC. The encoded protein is CASSLGLRTTSYEQYF.

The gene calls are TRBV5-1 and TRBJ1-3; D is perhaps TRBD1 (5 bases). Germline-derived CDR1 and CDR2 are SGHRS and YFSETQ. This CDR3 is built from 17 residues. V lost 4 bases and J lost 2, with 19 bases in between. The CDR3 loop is CASSIYGAQTPGNTIYF. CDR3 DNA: TGCGCCAGCAGCATCTACGGGGCCCAGACCCCTGGAAACACCATATATTTT.

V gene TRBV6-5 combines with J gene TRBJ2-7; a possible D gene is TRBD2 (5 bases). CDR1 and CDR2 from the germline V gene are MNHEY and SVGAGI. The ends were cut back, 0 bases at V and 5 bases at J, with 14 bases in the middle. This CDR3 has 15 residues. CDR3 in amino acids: CASSYSRDPGNEQYF. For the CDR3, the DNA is TGTGCCAGCAGTTACTCTCGCGACCCGGGGAACGAGCAGTACTTC.

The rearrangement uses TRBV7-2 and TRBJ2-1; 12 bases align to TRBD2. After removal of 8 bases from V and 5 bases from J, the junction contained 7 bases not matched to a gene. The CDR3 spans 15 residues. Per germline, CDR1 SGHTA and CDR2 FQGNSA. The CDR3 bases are TGTGCCAGCGGCACTAGCGGGAGGTTTGACAATGAGCAGTTCTTC. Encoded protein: CASGTSGRFDNEQFF.